These 20 T cell receptor beta chains came from one sample sequenced in a study of cytomegalovirus exposure and HLA in healthy donors. The PCR contained 60 Vbeta and 13 Jbeta primers. TCRdb's table, derived via immunoSEQ multiplex PCR, lists solely in-frame clones and lacks some. The repertoire holds more than 150,000 clones, with 81% as singletons. Sequencing was performed on PBMCs. The source of these receptors is a middle-aged man in good health and CMV-seronegative.

This clone occurred once. The chain employs TRBV18 and TRBJ2-5; D perhaps matches TRBD1 (6 bases). Trimming took 4 bases from V and 1 from J, leaving 13 bases between them. The CDR3 is 15 amino acids. Germline CDR1 reads KGHSH; CDR2 reads LQKENI. The chain's CDR3 is CASSQRQASQETQYF. The DNA for the CDR3 is TGTGCCAGCTCACAACGACAGGCTTCCCAAGAGACCCAGTACTTC.

V is TRBV6-5 and J is TRBJ1-2, with TRBD1 matching over 7 bases. The CDR3 length is 15 residues. Germline lookup yields CDR1 MNHEY and CDR2 SVGAGI. V was clipped by 2 bases and J by 4 bases; unmatched bases: 7. The CDR3 bases are TGTGCCAGCAGTTACATCCAGGCAGGGGGCTATGGCTACACCTTC. It encodes CASSYIQAGGYGYTF.

The CDR3 is CAPSLQGQGTDTQYF. The CDR3 region has the DNA TGTGCCCCTTCTCTCCAGGGACAGGGCACAGATACGCAGTATTTT. This chain links TRBV19 with TRBJ2-3; TRBD1 aligns across 8 bases. This CDR3 comprises 15 residues. Germline-derived CDR1 and CDR2 are LNHDA and SQIVND (reference sequence). V was clipped by 11 bases and J by 1 base; unmatched bases: 11.

The chain joins TRBV27 to TRBJ1-2; 9 nucleotides agree with TRBD1. Germline V CDR1 and CDR2: MNHEY, SMNVEV (reference sequence). J lost 7 bases, V lost 6 bases, and 9 bases had no gene match. The CDR3 extends over 14 amino acids. The CDR3 here is CASSPTGGESGYTF. For the CDR3, the DNA is TGTGCCAGCAGCCCAACAGGGGGCGAGTCTGGCTACACCTTC.

The genes are TRBV27 and TRBJ2-7; TRBD2 matches 9 bases. This CDR3 contains 18 residues. V lost 3 bases to trimming and J lost 2 bases; unmatched junction nucleotides: 14. Germline CDR1 and CDR2: MNHEY and SMNVEV (reference sequence). This CDR3 reads CASSFRAGGPSKPYEQYF. The CDR3 region has the DNA TGTGCCAGCAGTTTCCGAGCGGGGGGCCCCAGTAAACCCTACGAGCAGTACTTC.

J is TRBJ2-3 and V is TRBV7-3; D may be TRBD1 (5 bases). The germline CDR1 and CDR2 sequences are SGHTA and FQGTGA. Trimming stripped 1 base from V and 6 bases from J, with 14 bases between. The CDR3 runs 15 residues. Here the CDR3 reads CASSLMGPHTDTQYF. The CDR3 coding sequence is TGTGCCAGCAGCTTAATGGGGCCTCACACGGATACGCAGTATTTT.

The genes are TRBV7-9 and TRBJ1-6, with D unclear. Trimming pared 3 bases from V and 5 bases from J, leaving 11 bases between. The CDR3 covers 15 residues. Germline CDR1 and CDR2: SEHNR and FQNEAQ (reference sequence). Written as DNA, the CDR3 is TGTGCCAGCAGCTTCTGGGAGGAGAATAATTCACCCCTCCACTTT. Protein product: CASSFWEENNSPLHF.

The CDR3: CASSLDLGQGSSWNTIYF. As DNA, the CDR3 is TGTGCCAGCAGCTTAGATTTGGGACAGGGTAGCTCGTGGAACACCATATATTTT. The chain links TRBV11-2 to TRBJ1-3; 9 bases agree with TRBD1. CDR1 is SGHAT, CDR2 FQNNGV, per germline. The CDR3 contains 18 residues. Unmatched junction bases numbered 13, after V lost 0 bases and J lost 7 bases. The variable domain in full, with the rest retrieved from reference TRBV11-2 and TRBJ1-3, is EAGVAQSPRYKIIEKRQSVAFWCNPISGHATLYWYQQILGQGPKLLIQFQNNGVVDDSQLPKDRFSAERLKGVDSTLKIQPAKLEDSAVYLCASSLDLGQGSSWNTIYFGEGSWLTVV.

The chain is built from TRBV11-2 and TRBJ1-2; 9 nucleotides match TRBD1. The CDR3 has 16 amino acids. V lost 6 bases to trimming and J lost 4 bases; unmatched junction nucleotides: 12. The germline gives CDR1 SGHAT, CDR2 FQNNGV. This CDR3 is CASRKPGQGGGYGYTF. Here the CDR3 DNA reads TGTGCCAGCAGGAAACCGGGACAGGGCGGAGGCTATGGCTACACCTTC.

The chain employs TRBV6-6 and TRBJ2-5, with D tentatively TRBD2 (5 bases). Germline V gene sequence: CDR1 MNHNY, CDR2 SVGAGI (reference sequence). V was shortened by 6 bases and J by 4 bases, with 9 bases between the two germline ends. The CDR3 contains 12 residues. The CDR3 sequence is CASSSTRETQYF. The CDR3, as DNA: TGTGCCAGCAGCTCTACTAGAGAGACCCAGTACTTC.

The chain couples TRBV19 to TRBJ1-5; possible D gene TRBD1, 5 bases. This CDR3 is built from 15 residues. Trimming pared 3 bases from V and 4 bases from J, leaving 13 bases between. Germline V lookup: CDR1 LNHDA, CDR2 SQIVND (reference sequence). The CDR3 loop is CASSIWGGRNQPQHF. CDR3 in DNA: TGTGCCAGTAGTATCTGGGGGGGACGGAATCAGCCCCAGCATTTT.

The chain joins TRBV7-2 to TRBJ1-1, with TRBD1 as a possible D gene (5 bases). Germline V CDR1 and CDR2: SGHTA, FQGNSA. V lost 7 bases and J 6 bases, leaving 18 bases between the germline ends. This CDR3 is 14 amino acids long. The CDR3 nucleotides are TGTGCCAGCACCCCACGGGGGAGGAGGCCTGAAGCTTTCTTT. This translates into CASTPRGRRPEAFF.

This sequence joins TRBV5-1 and TRBJ2-3; D unresolved. The CDR3 is 16 amino acids. Trimming took 6 bases from V and 0 from J, leaving 17 bases between them. Germline CDR1 reads SGHRS; CDR2 reads YFSETQ. CDR3 loop: CASTGSTRTSTDTQYF. The DNA for the CDR3 is TGCGCCAGCACCGGGTCAACCCGAACTAGCACAGATACGCAGTATTTT. The entire variable domain, with the rest obtained from reference TRBV5-1 and TRBJ2-3, is as follows: KAGVTQTPRYLIKTRGQQVTLSCSPISGHRSVSWYQQTPGQGLQFLFEYFSETQRNKGNFPGRFSGRQFSNSRSEMNVSTLELGDSALYLCASTGSTRTSTDTQYFGPGTRLTVL.

The chain recombines TRBV6-6 with TRBJ2-4, with 8 nucleotides matching TRBD2. V gave up 7 bases and J gave up 4 bases; unmatched junction bases: 9. This CDR3 region has 15 residues. Germline loops: CDR1 MNHNY, CDR2 SVGAGI (reference sequence). The DNA for the CDR3 is TGTGCCAGCAACCCATCCGGGGGGGGAAAAAACATTCAGTACTTC. Translated, it gives CASNPSGGGKNIQYF.

The chain carries TRBV5-1 and TRBJ2-2, with 11 bases matching TRBD1. Germline V CDR1 and CDR2: SGHRS, YFSETQ. The V and J ends lost 6 bases and 7 bases, in that order; junction bases with no gene match: 8. The CDR3 has 15 residues. The CDR3 loop is CASNRDRGNIGELFF. The CDR3 nucleotides are TGCGCCAGCAACCGGGACAGGGGGAATATCGGGGAGCTGTTTTTT.

The chain joins TRBV15 to TRBJ1-5, with D hard to call. CDR1 LNHNV and CDR2 YYDKDF come from the germline V gene (reference sequence). The length of the CDR3 is 14 residues. Trimming removed 6 bases from V and 0 bases from J, with 9 bases in between. CDR3 sequence reads: CATRADYSNQPQHF. CDR3 nucleotides: TGTGCCACCAGGGCAGACTATAGCAATCAGCCCCAGCATTTT.

The rearrangement joins TRBV10-2 to TRBJ1-2; D gene unclear. Germline CDR1 and CDR2: WSHSY and SAAADI. With 4 bases removed from V and 6 bases from J, the gap between germline ends came to 12 bases. This CDR3 contains 13 residues. The CDR3 region is CASSAGRLDGYTF. CDR3 nucleotides: TGCGCCAGCAGTGCCGGGAGGCTTGATGGCTACACCTTC.

This chain links TRBV7-2 with TRBJ2-5; the match to TRBD1 covers 10 bases. The CDR3 runs to 14 residues. After removal of 1 base from V and 7 bases from J, the junction contained 3 bases not matched to a gene. Germline CDR1 SGHTA, CDR2 FQGNSA. Here the CDR3 DNA reads TGTGCCAGCAGCTTAGGGACAGGGGGTGGGACCCAGTACTTC. This encodes CASSLGTGGGTQYF. The full variable domain, its missing parts supplied by reference TRBV7-2 and TRBJ2-5, is GAGVSQSPSNKVTEKGKDVELRCDPISGHTALYWYRQSLGQGLEFLIYFQGNSAPDKSGLPSDRFSAERTGGSVSTLTIQRTQQEDSAVYLCASSLGTGGGTQYFGPGTRLLVL.

This chain connects TRBV2 to TRBJ1-5; D is possibly TRBD1 (5 bases). CDR3 size: 15 residues. Deletions cut 6 bases from V and 4 bases from J, with 16 bases between. Germline V lookup: CDR1 SNHLY, CDR2 FYNNEI. CDR3 DNA sequence: TGTGCCAGCAGATTCCAGGGAGGGCTTAATCAGCCCCAGCATTTT. Protein: CASRFQGGLNQPQHF.

This chain joins TRBV9 and TRBJ1-5, with D unresolved. The CDR3 contains 13 residues. Germline CDR1 reads SGDLS; CDR2 reads YYNGEE. The V and J ends lost 3 bases and 6 bases respectively, with 10 bases between them. CDR3 protein: CASSDGRGQPQHF. The DNA of the CDR3 is TGTGCCAGCAGCGATGGTAGAGGTCAGCCCCAGCATTTT.